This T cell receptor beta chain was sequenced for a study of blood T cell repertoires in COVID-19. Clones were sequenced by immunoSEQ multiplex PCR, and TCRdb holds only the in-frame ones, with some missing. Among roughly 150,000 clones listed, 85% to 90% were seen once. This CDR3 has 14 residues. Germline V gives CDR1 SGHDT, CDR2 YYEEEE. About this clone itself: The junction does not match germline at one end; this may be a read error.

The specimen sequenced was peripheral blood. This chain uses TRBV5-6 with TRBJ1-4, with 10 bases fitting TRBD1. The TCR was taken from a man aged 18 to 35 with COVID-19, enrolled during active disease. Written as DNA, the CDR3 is TGTGCCAGCAGCTTTAGACAGGGGGCAGGGAAACTGCTTTTT. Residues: CASSFRQGAGKLLF.